The sequence of this T cell receptor (beta chain) was determined in a study of T cell clones after liver transplantation. About the research overall: HCV positivity affected three of eight recipients; the rest lacked autoimmune or viral indications.

Sorting of unstimulated PBMCs yielded separate CD3+CD4+ and CD3+CD8+ fractions. Method: immunoSEQ multiplex PCR; TCRdb's copy keeps in-frame clones and lacks some. The sample has 68,000 or so clones, 90% to 95% seen once; the top ten hold approximately 0.96%. The starting material was CD4+ T cells from blood, obtained less than 27 months after liver transplant. This clonotype originated in a human patient who received a liver transplant. Some T cells may be provided by the graft donor.

The CDR3 region has the DNA TGTGCCAGCAGTGATCCGTATGGGACAGGGAAAGGACTAGGTACCGGTGAGCAGTTCTTC. Its protein product is CASSDPYGTGKGLGTGEQFF. V gene TRBV6-1 combines with J gene TRBJ2-1; 9 bases map to TRBD1. CDR3 length: 20 amino acids. After removal of 3 bases from V and 9 bases from J, the junction contained 24 bases not matched to a gene. Germline assignment: CDR1 MNHNS and CDR2 SASEGT.